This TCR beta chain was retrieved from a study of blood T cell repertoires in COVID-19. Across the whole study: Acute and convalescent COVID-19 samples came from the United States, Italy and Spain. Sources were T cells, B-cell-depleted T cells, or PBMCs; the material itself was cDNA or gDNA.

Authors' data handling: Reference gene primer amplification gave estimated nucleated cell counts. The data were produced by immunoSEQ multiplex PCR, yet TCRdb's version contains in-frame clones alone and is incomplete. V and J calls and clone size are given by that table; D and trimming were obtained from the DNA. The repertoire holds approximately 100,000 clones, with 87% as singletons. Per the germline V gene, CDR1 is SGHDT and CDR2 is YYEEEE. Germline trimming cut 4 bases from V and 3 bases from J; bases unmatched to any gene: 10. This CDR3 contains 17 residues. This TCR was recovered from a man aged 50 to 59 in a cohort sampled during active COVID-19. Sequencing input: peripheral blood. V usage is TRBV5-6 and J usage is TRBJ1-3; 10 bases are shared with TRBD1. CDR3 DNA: TGTGCCAGCAGCCCCGGGACAGGGGACCCTCGTGGAAACACCATATATTTT. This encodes CASSPGTGDPRGNTIYF.